The rows below give T cell receptor beta chains drawn from one sample of a study of blood T cell repertoires in COVID-19. Repertoires were generated with immunoSEQ multiplex PCR, while TCRdb's copy carries only in-frame clones and drops some. The repertoire consists of about 21,000 clones, with less than 90% occurring once and the leading ten covering about 2.9%. The sample was peripheral blood. The source of these receptors is a man aged 40-49 years with acute or convalescent COVID-19. Each CDR3 is given with its conserved first and last residue. Fields, in order: V gene, J gene, CDR3 protein.

TRBV20-1,TRBJ2-2,CSAGDGQSGELFF
TRBV18,TRBJ2-5,CASSPGRAETQYF
TRBV20-1,TRBJ1-3,CSASSTPASGNTIYF
TRBV6-1,TRBJ1-3,CASSGGNFLTLSTIYF
TRBV9,TRBJ1-5,CASSVGSANQPQHF
TRBV5-1,TRBJ1-1,CASSWGQGLNSEAFF
TRBV10-3,TRBJ2-7,CAISGPGQGYEQYF
TRBV18,TRBJ2-7,CASSSGTGDEQYF
TRBV7-2,TRBJ1-1,CASSLSSNTEAFF
TRBV3-1/TRBV3-2,TRBJ1-1,CASSHPGVNTEAFF
TRBV3-1/TRBV3-2,TRBJ1-6,CASSQVPPTVGQFSPLHF
TRBV7-6,TRBJ2-1,CASSLEERDSLGSGGALNEQFF
TRBV7-2,TRBJ2-7,CASSLRTGASYEQYF
TRBV5-1,TRBJ1-1,CASNWAGFSNTEAFF
TRBV5-1,TRBJ1-3,CASSLDGQGDGNTIYF
TRBV19,TRBJ1-5,CASSISRARSNQPQHF
TRBV6-4,TRBJ2-1,CASGLAGGTEQFF
TRBV11-3,TRBJ2-1,CASSPGTGGHNEQFF
TRBV12-5,TRBJ1-2,CASGLDDRGCTF
TRBV5-1,TRBJ1-1,CASSLGSGDTNTEAFF
TRBV5-6,TRBJ1-2,CASSLDVTGYGYTF
TRBV6-6,TRBJ1-1,CASSYWTGPDTEAFF
TRBV19,TRBJ2-2,CASSIGGPGELFF
TRBV19,TRBJ1-5,CASSRVSFEQPQHF
TRBV6-4,TRBJ2-3,CASSDSRGGPDTQYF
TRBV5-6,TRBJ1-2,CASSGEQGPYGYTF
TRBV9,TRBJ2-3,CASSVGVGSDTQYF
TRBV5-1,TRBJ2-3,CASSLVQGAPDTQYF
TRBV18,TRBJ1-2,CASSADRVHGYTF
TRBV9,TRBJ2-1,CASSVAHNEQFF
TRBV11-3,TRBJ2-7,CASSRTSRDEQYF
TRBV14,TRBJ2-3,CASSKGQTTDTQYF
TRBV9,TRBJ2-2,CASSPQRGGIGELFF
TRBV29-1,TRBJ1-1,CSVVQGNTEAFF
TRBV19,TRBJ2-7,CASSPSRYF
TRBV29-1,TRBJ1-2,CSVGTGPNYGYTF
TRBV15,TRBJ2-5,CATSTTGGGQRETQYF
TRBV4-2,TRBJ1-4,CASSQDAASRQNEKLFF
TRBV10-3,TRBJ2-2,CATSGTGGTGELFF
TRBV18,TRBJ1-1,CASSPFTGENTEAFF
TRBV5-5,TRBJ2-5,CASSSSSGDQETQYF
TRBV7-2,TRBJ2-1,CASSLVALSSYNEQFF
TRBV6-5,TRBJ1-2,CASTGQGLGGYTF
TRBV11-3,TRBJ2-2,CASSLSSGSGELFF
TRBV19,TRBJ1-5,CASSRTGDNQPQHF
TRBV11-3,TRBJ1-1,CASSPATGMNTEAFF
TRBV11-2,TRBJ2-1,CASSGSGRSYNEQFF
TRBV3-1/TRBV3-2,TRBJ2-1,CASSRRTSVSSYNEQFF
TRBV2,TRBJ1-4,CASSEAQVWDINEKLFF
TRBV27,TRBJ1-5,CASSLYRDGDQPQHF
TRBV3-1/TRBV3-2,TRBJ2-7,CASTQPGNRYEQYF
TRBV3-1/TRBV3-2,TRBJ2-1,CASSQDKLYNEQFF